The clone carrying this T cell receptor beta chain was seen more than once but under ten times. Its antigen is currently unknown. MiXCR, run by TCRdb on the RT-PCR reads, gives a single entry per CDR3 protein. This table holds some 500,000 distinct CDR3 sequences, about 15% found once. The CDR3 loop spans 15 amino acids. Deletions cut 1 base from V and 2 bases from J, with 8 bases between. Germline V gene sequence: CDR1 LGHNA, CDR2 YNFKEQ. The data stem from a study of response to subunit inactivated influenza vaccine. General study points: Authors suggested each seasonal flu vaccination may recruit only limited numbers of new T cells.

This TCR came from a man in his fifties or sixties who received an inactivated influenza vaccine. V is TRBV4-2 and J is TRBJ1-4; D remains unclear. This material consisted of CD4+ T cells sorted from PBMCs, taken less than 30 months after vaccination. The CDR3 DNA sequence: TGTGCCAGCAGCCAAGGGGCGACTACTAATGAAAAACTGTTTTTT. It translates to CASSQGATTNEKLFF.